The 29 T cell receptor beta chains below all came from one sample that was sequenced in a study of cytomegalovirus exposure and HLA in healthy donors. Both 60 Vbeta primers and 13 Jbeta primers went into the PCR. Method: immunoSEQ multiplex PCR; TCRdb's copy keeps in-frame clones and lacks some. In the table there are about 93,000 clones, around 78% of which are singletons. What was sequenced was PBMCs. The source is a man aged 25-40 years in good health and CMV-seronegative.

The chain couples TRBV10-3 to TRBJ2-7, with TRBD2 matching over 13 bases. Germline V lookup: CDR1 ENHRY, CDR2 SYGVKD. Germline trimming cut 6 bases from V and 5 bases from J; bases unmatched to any gene: 1. The CDR3 extends over 13 amino acids. The CDR3: CAIRGLAGHEQYV. The CDR3 nucleotides are TGTGCCATCAGGGGACTAGCGGGACACGAGCAGTACGTC.

In this sample, this clone turned up a few times. This chain connects TRBV6-6 to TRBJ2-2; weak D call: TRBD2 (6 bases). Germline V gene lookup returns CDR1 MNHNY and CDR2 SVGAGI (reference sequence). The length of the CDR3 is 13 residues. V was shortened by 7 bases and J by 5 bases, with 11 bases between the two germline ends. The CDR3: CASNPGRTGELFF. In DNA form, the CDR3 reads TGTGCCAGCAACCCCGGGAGAACCGGGGAGCTGTTTTTT.

The chain combines TRBV5-5 with TRBJ2-7, with TRBD2 matching over 7 bases. The CDR3 sequence is 16 residues long. CDR1 and CDR2 from the germline V gene are SGHKS and YYEKEE (reference sequence). After removal of 4 bases from V and 2 bases from J, the junction contained 12 bases not matched to a gene. CDR3 sequence reads: CASSPPPGGRAYEQYF. CDR3 nucleotides: TGTGCCAGCAGCCCACCCCCTGGGGGGAGGGCCTACGAGCAGTACTTC.

On this clone itself: Its ends do not fully match the called genes, so a read error is possible. The chain couples TRBV25-1 to TRBJ1-1; possible D gene TRBD1, 5 bases. Germline V gene sequence: CDR1 MGHDK, CDR2 SYGVNS. This CDR3 region has 15 residues. The CDR3 protein is CAGSARPQGGTEAFF. For the CDR3, the DNA is TGTGCCGGCAGTGCTAGACCTCAGGGAGGCACTGAAGCTTTCTTT. Drawing the rest from reference TRBV25-1 and TRBJ1-1, the complete variable domain is EADIYQTPRYLVIGTGKKITLECSQTMGHDKMYWYQQDPGMELHLIHYSYGVNSTEKGDLSSESTVSRIRTEHFPLTLESARPSHTSQYLCAGSARPQGGTEAFFGQGTRLTVV.

CDR3: CATTQGRATRGYTF. The CDR3 region has the DNA TGTGCCACCACACAGGGCAGGGCAACGAGAGGCTACACCTTC. The rearrangement links TRBV15 to TRBJ1-2, with D tentatively TRBD1 (6 bases). Germline V gene lookup returns CDR1 LNHNV and CDR2 YYDKDF (reference sequence). The CDR3 extends over 14 amino acids. Trimming removed 7 bases at V and 8 bases at J, with 20 bases between.

The chain has TRBV25-1 and TRBJ2-5; 7 bases agree with TRBD2. Per the germline V gene, CDR1 is MGHDK and CDR2 is SYGVNS. CDR3 length equals 17 residues. The J segment lost 5 bases and the V segment lost 2 bases, leaving 14 bases of the junction unmatched. The CDR3 loop is CASSELRPTDGRETQYF. The CDR3, as DNA: TGTGCCAGCAGTGAACTCCGCCCGACGGACGGGAGGGAGACCCAGTACTTC. Together with reference TRBV25-1 and TRBJ2-5, the CDR3 gives the full variable domain: EADIYQTPRYLVIGTGKKITLECSQTMGHDKMYWYQQDPGMELHLIHYSYGVNSTEKGDLSSESTVSRIRTEHFPLTLESARPSHTSQYLCASSELRPTDGRETQYFGPGTRLLVL.

The rearrangement uses TRBV7-9 and TRBJ1-1; D is ambiguous. V lost 5 bases to trimming and J lost 8 bases, with 12 bases between them. Germline lookup yields CDR1 SEHNR and CDR2 FQNEAQ (reference sequence). The CDR3 spans 12 residues. CDR3 DNA: TGTGCCAGCAGCCCGGGGAGCGGGGAAGCTTTCTTT. Protein: CASSPGSGEAFF.

This chain links TRBV4-2 with TRBJ2-2, with D unresolved. CDR3 size: 14 residues. Trimming left V 2 bases short and J 7 bases short, with 11 bases between. CDR1 LGHNA and CDR2 YNFKEQ come from the germline V gene. The CDR3 loop reads CASSQPAVGGELFF. The CDR3 nucleotides are TGTGCCAGCAGCCAACCCGCGGTAGGCGGGGAGCTGTTTTTT.

The gene calls are TRBV19 and TRBJ2-2, with 8 bases fitting TRBD1. The CDR3 loop spans 13 amino acids. CDR1 is LNHDA and CDR2 is SQIVND in the germline V gene (reference sequence). With 11 bases clipped from V and 5 bases from J, the junction kept 7 bases outside the gene matches. The CDR3 sequence: CAAGTGLTGELFF. The CDR3 nucleotides are TGTGCCGCGGGGACAGGCTTAACCGGGGAGCTGTTTTTT.

The rearrangement uses TRBV15 and TRBJ1-3; D ambiguous. The CDR3 spans 16 residues. With 0 bases removed from V and 0 bases from J, the gap between germline ends came to 9 bases. Germline V gene sequence: CDR1 LNHNV, CDR2 YYDKDF (reference sequence). Written as DNA, the CDR3 is TGTGCCACCAGCAGAGATTTCGGGGTCTCTGGAAACACCATATATTTT. It encodes CATSRDFGVSGNTIYF.

The V gene is TRBV20-1, the J gene TRBJ2-1, with a tentative D call TRBD1 (5 bases). The V end lost 3 bases, the J end lost 7 bases, and 7 bases lay between the germline ends. This CDR3 spans 11 amino acids. From germline, CDR1 is DFQATT and CDR2 SNEGSKA (reference sequence). The CDR3 DNA is TGCAGTGCTAGTAGGGGAAATGAGCAGTTCTTC. As protein: CSASRGNEQFF.

The CDR3 loop reads CASSQNRGNTDTQYF. The CDR3 DNA sequence: TGTGCCAGCAGCCAGAACAGGGGAAACACAGATACGCAGTATTTT. This chain connects TRBV14 to TRBJ2-3; 7 bases are a match to TRBD1. Germline V gene data show CDR1 as SGHDN and CDR2 as FVKESK. Trimming cost V 3 bases and J 2 bases; bases outside gene matches: 5. This CDR3 region has 15 residues.

On this clone itself: Other DNA sequences in this sample translate to the same CDR3. V is TRBV19 and J is TRBJ1-1; 7 bases are shared with TRBD1. V lost 5 bases, J lost 1 base, and 4 bases stayed unmatched. Germline V CDR1 and CDR2: LNHDA, SQIVND (reference sequence). This CDR3 contains 14 residues. CDR3 sequence: CASSRDRANTEAFF. The CDR3 bases are TGTGCCAGTAGTCGTGACAGGGCGAACACTGAAGCTTTCTTT.

This chain joins TRBV29-1 and TRBJ1-2, with D perhaps TRBD1 (6 bases). Trimming removed 3 bases at V and 0 bases at J, with 11 bases between. The CDR3 contains 14 residues. Per germline, CDR1 SQVTM and CDR2 ANQGSEA. In DNA, the CDR3 is TGCAGCGTTGAGCGGACAGTAACTAACTATGGCTACACCTTC. Its protein product is CSVERTVTNYGYTF.

The sample holds one count of this clone. The chain couples TRBV10-3 to TRBJ1-4; D is uncertain. Trimming cost V 0 bases and J 0 bases, with 5 bases left between them. The germline CDR1 and CDR2 sequences are ENHRY and SYGVKD. The CDR3 runs to 15 residues. CDR3 protein: CAISESGATNEKLFF. Written as DNA, the CDR3 is TGTGCCATCAGTGAGTCCGGGGCAACTAATGAAAAACTGTTTTTT.

This clone came up once. The V gene is TRBV7-8, the J gene TRBJ2-1; the D gene is possibly TRBD2 (6 bases). CDR1 is SGHVS and CDR2 is FQNEAQ in the germline V gene. The CDR3 covers 15 residues. The V gene lost 8 bases and the J gene lost 3 bases, with 17 bases spanning the gap. CDR3 DNA: TGTGCCAGCGGATCTGGGACTCCGAGCTACAATGAGCAGTTCTTC. Translation: CASGSGTPSYNEQFF.

V usage is TRBV9 and J usage is TRBJ1-5; D may be TRBD1 (5 bases). The V end was cut by 0 bases, the J end by 4 bases, with 11 bases between. The V gene's germline CDR1 is SGDLS and CDR2 YYNGEE. This CDR3 has 15 amino acids. As DNA, the CDR3 is TGTGCCAGCAGCGTAGTACCGGGGGAAAATCAGCCCCAGCATTTT. Amino acids: CASSVVPGENQPQHF.

The gene calls are TRBV7-7 and TRBJ2-1, with 8 bases that match TRBD2. Unmatched junction bases numbered 9, after V lost 5 bases and J lost 6 bases. The CDR3 covers 15 residues. Per the germline V gene, CDR1 is SSHAT and CDR2 is FNYEAQ (reference sequence). The chain's CDR3 is CASSPLGAGVNEQFF. The CDR3 DNA is TGTGCCAGCAGCCCCTTAGGAGCGGGAGTCAATGAGCAGTTCTTC.

This rearrangement joins TRBV11-3 to TRBJ2-1; D not resolved. Looked up from germline, CDR1 is SGHNT and CDR2 is YENEEA. CDR3 length equals 16 residues. The V and J ends lost 5 bases and 0 bases respectively, with 14 bases between them. The DNA for the CDR3 is TGTGCCAGCAGCATACTAAGCACATCCTCCTACAATGAGCAGTTCTTC. Its protein is CASSILSTSSYNEQFF.

The V and J genes are TRBV18 and TRBJ1-5; possible D gene TRBD1, 5 bases. V dropped 3 bases and J dropped 2 bases, with 11 bases sitting between them. Germline V gives CDR1 KGHSH, CDR2 LQKENI. The CDR3 totals 15 residues. In DNA form, the CDR3 reads TGTGCCAGCTCACCGAAGGGGAATCGCAATCAGCCCCAGCATTTT. This gives the protein CASSPKGNRNQPQHF.

The CDR3 protein is CASSPQSTGQNTEAFF. The CDR3 DNA reads TGTGCCAGCAGCCCCCAGTCGACAGGCCAGAACACTGAAGCTTTCTTT. V and J are TRBV9 and TRBJ1-1, with D maybe TRBD1 (6 bases). Trimming removed 4 bases from V and 1 base from J, with 17 bases in between. The germline V gene encodes CDR1 SGDLS and CDR2 YYNGEE. The CDR3 has 16 residues.

The gene calls are TRBV7-9 and TRBJ2-3, with 12 bases matching TRBD2. With V trimmed by 4 bases and J by 2 bases, 13 bases remained unmatched. Per the germline V gene, CDR1 is SEHNR and CDR2 is FQNEAQ (reference sequence). This CDR3 comprises 19 residues. CDR3 nucleotides: TGTGCCAGCAGCTCCAACGGGGCTAGCGGGGGGGCCAACACAGATACGCAGTATTTT. Translating it yields CASSSNGASGGANTDTQYF.

In this sample, this clone turned up once. The rearrangement links TRBV7-3 to TRBJ2-3, with TRBD2 identical over 7 bases. V dropped 4 bases and J dropped 2; count of bases not matched to a gene: 3. Germline V gene data show CDR1 as SGHTA and CDR2 as FQGTGA. This CDR3 contains 14 residues. The CDR3 DNA reads TGTGCCAGCAGCTCAGCGGGGACCACAGATACGCAGTATTTT. It codes for CASSSAGTTDTQYF.

The V and J genes are TRBV19 and TRBJ1-1, with 7 bases lining up with TRBD1. The V and J ends lost 5 bases and 5 bases, in that order; junction bases with no gene match: 11. Looked up from germline, CDR1 is LNHDA and CDR2 is SQIVND (reference sequence). This CDR3 contains 15 residues. Written as DNA, the CDR3 is TGTGCCAGTAGTTGGGGACAGTGGGCCCAGACTGAAGCTTTCTTT. It specifies CASSWGQWAQTEAFF.

On this clone itself: Because the CDR3 is missing its conserved closing phenylalanine or tryptophan, this is likely a read error. V usage is TRBV25-1 and J usage is TRBJ1-6; possibly TRBD1 for D (6 bases). The CDR3 is 13 amino acids. The germline V gene has CDR1 MGHDK and CDR2 SYGVNS. Trimming pared 7 bases from V and 9 bases from J, leaving 13 bases between. The CDR3 DNA is TGTGCCAGCACCCTCGGGGGGGCTTCACCCCTCCACCTT. Protein sequence: CASTLGGASPLHL.

This clone occurred once. The V call is TRBV6-5, the J call TRBJ1-3; 7 bases are a match to TRBD1. The trim removed 10 bases at V and 1 base at J, leaving 7 bases unmatched. The CDR3 runs to 14 residues. Germline values: CDR1 MNHEY, CDR2 SVGAGI. The CDR3 coding sequence is TGTGCCACCAGGGGGGGTCCGTCTGGAAACACCATATATTTT. This codes for CATRGGPSGNTIYF.

This clone has only one observation. The V and J genes are TRBV27 and TRBJ2-7; weak D call: TRBD2 (6 bases). Germline-derived CDR1 and CDR2 are MNHEY and SMNVEV (reference sequence). V was pared by 5 bases and J by 2 bases, with 13 bases between. This CDR3 is 14 amino acids long. The CDR3 here is CASSTLRGTYEQYV. The CDR3 bases are TGTGCCAGCAGTACACTCCGGGGGACCTACGAGCAGTACGTC.

Points on this clone: One junction end does not reproduce the germline sequence, and a read error may be involved. The same CDR3 arises from other DNA sequences in this sample as well. The CDR3: CASSQDFGAAGDGYTF. Written as DNA, the CDR3 is TGCGCTAGCAGCCAAGATTTTGGAGCCGCGGGGGATGGCTACACCTTC. The chain recombines TRBV4-3 with TRBJ1-2; D perhaps matches TRBD1 (5 bases). The CDR3 is made up of 16 amino acids. Germline values: CDR1 LGHNA, CDR2 YSLEER.

The V and J genes are TRBV19 and TRBJ1-3, with 9 bases that match TRBD1. With V trimmed by 4 bases and J by 3 bases, 7 bases remained unmatched. The germline V gene has CDR1 LNHDA and CDR2 SQIVND (reference sequence). The CDR3 has 16 amino acids. This CDR3 reads CASSKQGARIGNTIYF. DNA for the CDR3: TGTGCCAGTAGTAAACAGGGGGCGCGGATTGGAAACACCATATATTTT.